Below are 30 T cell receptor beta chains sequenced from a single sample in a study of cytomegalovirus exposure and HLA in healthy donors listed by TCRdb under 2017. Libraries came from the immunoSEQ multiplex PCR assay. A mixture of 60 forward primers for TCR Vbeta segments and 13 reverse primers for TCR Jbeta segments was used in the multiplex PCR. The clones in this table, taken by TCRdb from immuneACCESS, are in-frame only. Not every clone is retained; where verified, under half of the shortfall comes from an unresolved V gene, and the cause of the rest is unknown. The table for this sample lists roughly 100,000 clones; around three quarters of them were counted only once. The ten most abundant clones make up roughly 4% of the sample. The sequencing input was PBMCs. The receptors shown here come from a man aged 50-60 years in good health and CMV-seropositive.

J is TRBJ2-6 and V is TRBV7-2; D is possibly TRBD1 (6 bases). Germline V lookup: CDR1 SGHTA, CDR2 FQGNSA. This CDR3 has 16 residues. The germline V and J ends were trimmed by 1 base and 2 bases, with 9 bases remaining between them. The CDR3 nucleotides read TGTGCCAGCAGCTTAGACAGGGAAGCTGGGGCCAACGTCCTGACTTTC. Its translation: CASSLDREAGANVLTF.

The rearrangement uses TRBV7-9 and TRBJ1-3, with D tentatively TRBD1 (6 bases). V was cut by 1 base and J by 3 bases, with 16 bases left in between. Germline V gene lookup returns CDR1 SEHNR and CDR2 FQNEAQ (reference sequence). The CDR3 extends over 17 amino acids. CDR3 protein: CASSLEGRGGVGNTIYF. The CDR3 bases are TGTGCCAGCAGCTTAGAAGGAAGGGGGGGCGTTGGAAACACCATATATTTT.

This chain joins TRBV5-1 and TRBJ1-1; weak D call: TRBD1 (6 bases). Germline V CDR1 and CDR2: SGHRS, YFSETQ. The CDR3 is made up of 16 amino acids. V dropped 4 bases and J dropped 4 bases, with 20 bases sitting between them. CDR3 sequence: CASSRLRKQGSTEAFF. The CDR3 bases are TGCGCCAGCAGCCGGCTCCGAAAACAGGGCTCCACTGAAGCTTTCTTT.

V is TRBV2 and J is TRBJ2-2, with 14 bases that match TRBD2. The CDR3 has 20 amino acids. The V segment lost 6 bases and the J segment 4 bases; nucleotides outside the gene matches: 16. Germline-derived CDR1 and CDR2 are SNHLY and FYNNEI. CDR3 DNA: TGTGCCAGCAGACGACCGGGGACTAGCGGGAGAGGGGGGGGCACCGGGGAGCTGTTTTTT. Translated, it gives CASRRPGTSGRGGGTGELFF. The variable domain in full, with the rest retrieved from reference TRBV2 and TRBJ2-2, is EPEVTQTPSHQVTQMGQEVILRCVPISNHLYFYWYRQILGQKVEFLVSFYNNEISEKSEIFDDQFSVERPDGSNFTLKIRSTKLEDSAMYFCASRRPGTSGRGGGTGELFFGEGSRLTVL.

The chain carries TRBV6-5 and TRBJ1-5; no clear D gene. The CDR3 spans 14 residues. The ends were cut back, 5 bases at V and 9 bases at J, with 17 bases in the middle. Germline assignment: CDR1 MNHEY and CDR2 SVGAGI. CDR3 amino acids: CASSGTAQVRPQHF. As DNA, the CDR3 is TGTGCCAGCAGTGGCACTGCGCAGGTTCGGCCCCAGCATTTT.

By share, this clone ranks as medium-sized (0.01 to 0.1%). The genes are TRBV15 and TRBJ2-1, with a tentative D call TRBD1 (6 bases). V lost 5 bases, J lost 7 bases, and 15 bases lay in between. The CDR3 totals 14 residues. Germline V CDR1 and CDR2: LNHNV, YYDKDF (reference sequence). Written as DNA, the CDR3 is TGTGCCACCAGCCTAAAGGGGGAGCCGAATGAGCAGTTCTTC. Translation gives CATSLKGEPNEQFF. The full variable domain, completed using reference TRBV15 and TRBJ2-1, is DAMVIQNPRYQVTQFGKPVTLSCSQTLNHNVMYWYQQKSSQAPKLLFHYYDKDFNNEADTPDNFQSRRPNTSFCFLDIRSPGLGDTAMYLCATSLKGEPNEQFFGPGTRLTVL.

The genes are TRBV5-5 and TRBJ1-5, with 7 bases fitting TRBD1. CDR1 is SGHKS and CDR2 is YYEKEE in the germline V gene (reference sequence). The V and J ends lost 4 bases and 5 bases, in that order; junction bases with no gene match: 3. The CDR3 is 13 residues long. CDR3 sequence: CASSLGTDQPQHF. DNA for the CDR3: TGTGCCAGCAGCCTAGGGACAGATCAGCCCCAGCATTTT.

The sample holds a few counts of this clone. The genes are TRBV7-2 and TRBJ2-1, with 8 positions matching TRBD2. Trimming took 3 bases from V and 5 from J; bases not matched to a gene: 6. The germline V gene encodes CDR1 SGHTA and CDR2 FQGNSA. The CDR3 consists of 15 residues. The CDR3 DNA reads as TGTGCCAGCAGCTTTTCAGCGGGAGCAAACAATGAGCAGTTCTTC. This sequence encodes CASSFSAGANNEQFF.

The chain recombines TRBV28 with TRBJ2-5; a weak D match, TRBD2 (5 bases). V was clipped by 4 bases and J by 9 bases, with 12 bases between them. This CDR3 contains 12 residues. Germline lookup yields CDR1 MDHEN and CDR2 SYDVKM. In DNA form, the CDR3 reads TGTGCCAGCAGTTCCCGGCGGGCGGCCCAGTACTTC. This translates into CASSSRRAAQYF.

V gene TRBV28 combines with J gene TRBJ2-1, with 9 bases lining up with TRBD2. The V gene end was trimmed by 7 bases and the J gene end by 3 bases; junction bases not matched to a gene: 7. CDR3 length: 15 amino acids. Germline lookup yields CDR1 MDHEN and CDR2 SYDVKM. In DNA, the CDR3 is TGTGCCAGCATAGGGGCGGGAGGGGACTACAATGAGCAGTTCTTC. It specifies CASIGAGGDYNEQFF.

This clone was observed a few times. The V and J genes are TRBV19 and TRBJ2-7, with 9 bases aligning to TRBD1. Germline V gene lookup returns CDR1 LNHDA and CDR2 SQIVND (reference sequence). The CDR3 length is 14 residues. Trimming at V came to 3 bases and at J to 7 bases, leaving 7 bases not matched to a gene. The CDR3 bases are TGTGCCAGTAGTATGGTGGGGACAGGGCGTGAGCAGTACTTC. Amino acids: CASSMVGTGREQYF.

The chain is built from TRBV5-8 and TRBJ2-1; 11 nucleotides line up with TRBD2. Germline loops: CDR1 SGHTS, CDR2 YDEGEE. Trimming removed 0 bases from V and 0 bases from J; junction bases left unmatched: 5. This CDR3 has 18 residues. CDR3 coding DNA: TGTGCCAGCAGCTTGGAACTAGCGGGAGTGAGCTCCTACAATGAGCAGTTCTTC. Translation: CASSLELAGVSSYNEQFF. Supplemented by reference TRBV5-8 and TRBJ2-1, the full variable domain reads EAGVTQSPTHLIKTRGQQATLRCSPISGHTSVYWYQQALGLGLQFLLWYDEGEERNRGNFPPRFSGRQFPNYSSELNVNALELEDSALYLCASSLELAGVSSYNEQFFGPGTRLTVL.

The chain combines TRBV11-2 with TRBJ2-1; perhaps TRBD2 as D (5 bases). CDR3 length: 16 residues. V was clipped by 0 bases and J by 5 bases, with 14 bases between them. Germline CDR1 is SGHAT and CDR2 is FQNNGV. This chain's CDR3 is CASSLDGRASHNEQFF. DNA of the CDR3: TGTGCCAGCAGCTTAGATGGGCGGGCGTCCCACAATGAGCAGTTCTTC.

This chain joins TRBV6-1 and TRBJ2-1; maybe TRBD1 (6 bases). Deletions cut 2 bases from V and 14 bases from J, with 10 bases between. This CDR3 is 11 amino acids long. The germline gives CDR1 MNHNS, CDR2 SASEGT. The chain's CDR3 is CASSEQGREFF. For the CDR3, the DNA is TGTGCCAGCAGTGAACAGGGGAGAGAGTTCTTC.

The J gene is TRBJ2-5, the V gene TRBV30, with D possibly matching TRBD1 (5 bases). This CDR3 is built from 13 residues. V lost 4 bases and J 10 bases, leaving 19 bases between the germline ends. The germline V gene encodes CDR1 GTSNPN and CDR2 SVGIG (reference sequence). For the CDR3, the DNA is TGTGCCTGGACCCGATTACAGGTGACGGGCCAGTACTTC. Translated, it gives CAWTRLQVTGQYF.

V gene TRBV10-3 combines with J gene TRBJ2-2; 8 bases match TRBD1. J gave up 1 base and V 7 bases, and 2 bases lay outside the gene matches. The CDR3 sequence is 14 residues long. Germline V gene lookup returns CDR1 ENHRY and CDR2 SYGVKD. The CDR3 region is CAITGTGNTGELFF. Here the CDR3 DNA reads TGTGCCATCACCGGGACAGGGAACACCGGGGAGCTGTTTTTT.

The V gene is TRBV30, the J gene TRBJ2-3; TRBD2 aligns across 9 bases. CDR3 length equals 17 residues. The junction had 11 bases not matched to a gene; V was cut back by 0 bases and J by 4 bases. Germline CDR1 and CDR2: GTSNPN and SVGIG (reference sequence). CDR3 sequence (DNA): TGTGCCTGGAGTGTACGAGGAGTAGCGGGAGTGCCAGATACGCAGTATTTT. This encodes CAWSVRGVAGVPDTQYF.

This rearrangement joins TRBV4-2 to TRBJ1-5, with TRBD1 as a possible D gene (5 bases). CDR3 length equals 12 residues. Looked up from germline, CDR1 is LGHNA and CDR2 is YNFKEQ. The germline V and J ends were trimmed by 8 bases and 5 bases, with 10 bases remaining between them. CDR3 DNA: TGTGCCAGCTCTCAAGGGGATCAGCCCCAGCATTTT. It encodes CASSQGDQPQHF.

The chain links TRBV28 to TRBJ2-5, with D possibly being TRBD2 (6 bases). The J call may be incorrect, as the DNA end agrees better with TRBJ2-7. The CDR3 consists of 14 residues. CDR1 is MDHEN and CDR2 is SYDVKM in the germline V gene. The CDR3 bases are TGTGCCAGCACCCGGGGAGCGCGAGCGGGCGAGCAGTACTTC. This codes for CASTRGARAGEQYF.

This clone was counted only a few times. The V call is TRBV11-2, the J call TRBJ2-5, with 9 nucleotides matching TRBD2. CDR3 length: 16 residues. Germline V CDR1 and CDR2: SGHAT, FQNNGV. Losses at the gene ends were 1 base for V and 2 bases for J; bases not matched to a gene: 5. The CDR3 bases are TGTGCCAGCAGCTTAGCGTCTAGCGGGATTCAAGAGACCCAGTACTTC. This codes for CASSLASSGIQETQYF.

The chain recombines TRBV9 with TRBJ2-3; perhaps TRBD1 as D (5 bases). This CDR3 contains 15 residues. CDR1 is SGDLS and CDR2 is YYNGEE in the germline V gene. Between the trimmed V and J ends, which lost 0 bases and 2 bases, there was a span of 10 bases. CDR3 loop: CASSVAIQVTDTQYF. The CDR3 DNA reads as TGTGCCAGCAGCGTAGCTATACAGGTCACAGATACGCAGTATTTT.

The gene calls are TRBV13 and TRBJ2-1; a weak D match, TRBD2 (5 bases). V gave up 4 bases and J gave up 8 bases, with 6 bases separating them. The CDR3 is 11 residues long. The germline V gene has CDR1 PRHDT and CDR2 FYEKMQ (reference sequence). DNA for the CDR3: TGTGCCAGCAGCTCCGGGGATGAGCAGTTCTTC. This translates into CASSSGDEQFF.

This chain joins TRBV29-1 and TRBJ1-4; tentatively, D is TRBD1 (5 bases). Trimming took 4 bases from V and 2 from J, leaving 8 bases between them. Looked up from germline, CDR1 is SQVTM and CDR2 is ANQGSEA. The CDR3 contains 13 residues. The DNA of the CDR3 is TGCAGCGTTGTAGGGGCCACTAATGAAAAACTGTTTTTT. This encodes CSVVGATNEKLFF.

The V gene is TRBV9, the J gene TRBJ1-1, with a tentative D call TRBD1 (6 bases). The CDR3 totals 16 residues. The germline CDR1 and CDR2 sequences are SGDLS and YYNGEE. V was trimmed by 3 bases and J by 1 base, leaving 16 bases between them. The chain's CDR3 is CASSENHGTPNTEAFF. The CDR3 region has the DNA TGTGCCAGCAGCGAGAACCACGGGACACCGAACACTGAAGCTTTCTTT.

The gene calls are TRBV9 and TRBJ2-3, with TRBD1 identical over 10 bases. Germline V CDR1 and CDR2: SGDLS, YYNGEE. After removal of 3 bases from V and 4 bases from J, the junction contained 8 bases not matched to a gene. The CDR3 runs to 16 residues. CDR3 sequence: CASSGPDRGGPDTQYF. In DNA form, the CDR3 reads TGTGCCAGCAGCGGTCCGGACAGGGGGGGTCCAGATACGCAGTATTTT.

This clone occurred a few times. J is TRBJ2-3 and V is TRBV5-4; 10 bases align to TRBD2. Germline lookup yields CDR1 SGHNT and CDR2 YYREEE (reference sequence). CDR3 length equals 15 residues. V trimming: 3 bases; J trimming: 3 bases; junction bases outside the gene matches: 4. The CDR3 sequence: CASSSQREGTDTQYF. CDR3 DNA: TGTGCCAGCAGCTCACAGCGGGAGGGGACAGATACGCAGTATTTT.

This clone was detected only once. CDR3 region: CASSPPSGLPSYNEQFF. The CDR3 nucleotides read TGTGCCAGCAGCCCTCCTAGCGGGCTACCCTCCTACAATGAGCAGTTCTTC. The gene calls are TRBV9 and TRBJ2-1; TRBD2 matches 8 bases. Germline-derived CDR1 and CDR2 are SGDLS and YYNGEE. This CDR3 spans 17 amino acids. V was clipped by 4 bases and J by 0 bases; unmatched bases: 9.

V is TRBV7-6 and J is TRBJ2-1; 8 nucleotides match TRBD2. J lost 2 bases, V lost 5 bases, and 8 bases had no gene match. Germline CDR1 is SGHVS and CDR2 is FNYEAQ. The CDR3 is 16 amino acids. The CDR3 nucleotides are TGTGCCAGCAGCGCTTCCGGGACTAGTACCTACAATGAGCAGTTCTTC. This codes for CASSASGTSTYNEQFF.

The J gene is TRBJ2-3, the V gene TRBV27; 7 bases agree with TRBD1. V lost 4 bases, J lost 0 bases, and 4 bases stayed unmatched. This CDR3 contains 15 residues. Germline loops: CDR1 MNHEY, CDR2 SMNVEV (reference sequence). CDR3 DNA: TGTGCCAGCAGTTCGGGACAGCGTAGCACAGATACGCAGTATTTT. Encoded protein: CASSSGQRSTDTQYF.

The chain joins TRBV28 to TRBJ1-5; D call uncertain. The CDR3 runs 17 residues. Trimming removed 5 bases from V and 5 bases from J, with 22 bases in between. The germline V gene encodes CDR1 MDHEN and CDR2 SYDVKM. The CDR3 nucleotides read TGTGCCAGCAGTCCCACCGCCGTCGCCCCTTCGGATCAGCCCCAGCATTTT. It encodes CASSPTAVAPSDQPQHF.